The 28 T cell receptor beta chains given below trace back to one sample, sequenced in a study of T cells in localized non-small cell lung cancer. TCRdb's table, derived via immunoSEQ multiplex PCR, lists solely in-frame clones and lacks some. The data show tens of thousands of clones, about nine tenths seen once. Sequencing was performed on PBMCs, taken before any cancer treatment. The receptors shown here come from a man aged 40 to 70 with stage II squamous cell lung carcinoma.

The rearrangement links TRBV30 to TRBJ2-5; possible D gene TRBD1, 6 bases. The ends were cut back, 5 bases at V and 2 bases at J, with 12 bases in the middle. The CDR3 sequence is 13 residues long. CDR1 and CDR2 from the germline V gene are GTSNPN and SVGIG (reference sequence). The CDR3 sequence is CAWGLQGQETQYF. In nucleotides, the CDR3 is TGTGCCTGGGGACTTCAGGGGCAAGAGACCCAGTACTTC.

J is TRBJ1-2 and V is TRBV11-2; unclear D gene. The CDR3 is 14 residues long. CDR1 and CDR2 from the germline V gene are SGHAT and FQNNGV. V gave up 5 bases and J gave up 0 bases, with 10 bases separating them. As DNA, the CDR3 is TGTGCCAGCAGCCCTGGGCCAGCTAACTATGGCTACACCTTC. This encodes CASSPGPANYGYTF.

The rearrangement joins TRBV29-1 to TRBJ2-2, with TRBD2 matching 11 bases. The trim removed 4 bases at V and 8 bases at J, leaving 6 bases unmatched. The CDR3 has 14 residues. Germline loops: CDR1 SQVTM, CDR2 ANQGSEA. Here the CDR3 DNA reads TGCAGCGTTGGGGTAGCGGGAGGGTCAGGGGAGCTGTTTTTT. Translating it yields CSVGVAGGSGELFF.

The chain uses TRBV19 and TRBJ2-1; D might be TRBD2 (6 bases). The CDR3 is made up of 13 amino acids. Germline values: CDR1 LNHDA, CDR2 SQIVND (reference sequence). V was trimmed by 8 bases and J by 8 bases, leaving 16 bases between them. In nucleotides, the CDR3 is TGTGCCAGTCGCTGGACCGGGACTTATGAGCAGTTCTTC. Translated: CASRWTGTYEQFF.

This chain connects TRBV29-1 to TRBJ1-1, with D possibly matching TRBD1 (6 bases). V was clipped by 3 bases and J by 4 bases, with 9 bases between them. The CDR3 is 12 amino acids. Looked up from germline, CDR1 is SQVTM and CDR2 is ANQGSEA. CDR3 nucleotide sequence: TGCAGCGTTGACCAGGGGAGCACTGAAGCTTTCTTT. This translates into CSVDQGSTEAFF.

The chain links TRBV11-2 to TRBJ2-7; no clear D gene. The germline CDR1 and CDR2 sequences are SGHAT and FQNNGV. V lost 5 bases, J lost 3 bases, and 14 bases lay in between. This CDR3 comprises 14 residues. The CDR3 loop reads CASSRDGGNYEQYF. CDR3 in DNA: TGTGCCAGCAGCCGCGATGGCGGTAACTACGAGCAGTACTTC.

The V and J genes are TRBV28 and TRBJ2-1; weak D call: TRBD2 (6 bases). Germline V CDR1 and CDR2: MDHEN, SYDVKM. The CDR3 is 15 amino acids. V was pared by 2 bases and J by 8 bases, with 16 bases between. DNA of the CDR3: TGTGCCAGCAGTTTACCCGGCGCGGGCGGGGATGAGCAGTTCTTC. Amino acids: CASSLPGAGGDEQFF.

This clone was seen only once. CDR3 sequence reads: CASSFRTRPGQGNTEAFF. The CDR3 DNA follows: TGTGCCAGCAGTTTTCGGACCCGTCCGGGACAGGGGAACACTGAAGCTTTCTTT. V usage is TRBV28 and J usage is TRBJ1-1, with 9 bases fitting TRBD1. CDR3 length equals 18 residues. Germline V CDR1 and CDR2: MDHEN, SYDVKM. After removal of 3 bases from V and 1 base from J, the junction contained 12 bases not matched to a gene.

CDR3 in DNA: TGTGCAGGAGGGGCAGGGTTCCTCGAGCAGTACTTC. Residues: CAGGAGFLEQYF. This chain connects TRBV2 to TRBJ2-7, with D possibly matching TRBD2 (6 bases). CDR1 is SNHLY and CDR2 is FYNNEI in the germline V gene. This CDR3 has 12 amino acids.

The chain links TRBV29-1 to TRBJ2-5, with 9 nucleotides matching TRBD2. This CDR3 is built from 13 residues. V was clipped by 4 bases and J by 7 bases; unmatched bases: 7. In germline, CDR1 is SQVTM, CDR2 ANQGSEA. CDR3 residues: CSVGELAGVTQYF. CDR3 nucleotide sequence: TGCAGCGTTGGGGAGTTAGCGGGGGTGACCCAGTACTTC.

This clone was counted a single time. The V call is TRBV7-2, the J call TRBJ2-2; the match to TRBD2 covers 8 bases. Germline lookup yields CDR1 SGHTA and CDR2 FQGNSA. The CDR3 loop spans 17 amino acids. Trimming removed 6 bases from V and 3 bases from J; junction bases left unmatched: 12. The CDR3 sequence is CASSPSGDGGDTGELFF. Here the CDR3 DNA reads TGTGCCAGCAGTCCTTCCGGCGACGGGGGGGACACCGGGGAGCTGTTTTTT.

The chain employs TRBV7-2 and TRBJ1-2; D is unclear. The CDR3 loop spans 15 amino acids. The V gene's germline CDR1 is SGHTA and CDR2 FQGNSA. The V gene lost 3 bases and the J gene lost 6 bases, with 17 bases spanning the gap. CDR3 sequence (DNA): TGTGCCAGCAGCTTCAACAGCGGCAGCTTGGATGGCTACACCTTC. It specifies CASSFNSGSLDGYTF.

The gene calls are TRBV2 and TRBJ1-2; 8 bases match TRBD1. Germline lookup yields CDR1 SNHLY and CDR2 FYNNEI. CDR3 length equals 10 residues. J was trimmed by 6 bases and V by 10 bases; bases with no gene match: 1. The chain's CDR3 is CATGQDGYTF. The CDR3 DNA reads TGTGCCACGGGACAGGATGGCTACACCTTC.

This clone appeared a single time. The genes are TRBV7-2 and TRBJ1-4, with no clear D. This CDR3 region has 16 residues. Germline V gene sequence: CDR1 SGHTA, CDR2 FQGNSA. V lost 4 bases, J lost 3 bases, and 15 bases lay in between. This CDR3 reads CASSWVGGEPNEKLFF. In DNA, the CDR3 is TGTGCCAGCAGCTGGGTGGGTGGGGAACCTAATGAAAAACTGTTTTTT. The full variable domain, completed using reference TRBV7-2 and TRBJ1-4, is GAGVSQSPSNKVTEKGKDVELRCDPISGHTALYWYRQSLGQGLEFLIYFQGNSAPDKSGLPSDRFSAERTGGSVSTLTIQRTQQEDSAVYLCASSWVGGEPNEKLFFGSGTQLSVL.

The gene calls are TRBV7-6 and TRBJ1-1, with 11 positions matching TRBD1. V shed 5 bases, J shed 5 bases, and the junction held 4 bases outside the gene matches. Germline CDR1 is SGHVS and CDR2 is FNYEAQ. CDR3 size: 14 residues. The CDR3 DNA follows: TGTGCCAGCAGCCCCGGGACAGGGGGAACTGAAGCTTTCTTT. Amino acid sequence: CASSPGTGGTEAFF. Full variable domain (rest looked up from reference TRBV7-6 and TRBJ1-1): GAGVSQSPRYKVTKRGQDVALRCDPISGHVSLYWYRQALGQGPEFLTYFNYEAQQDKSGLPNDRFSAERPEGSISTLTIQRTEQRDSAMYRCASSPGTGGTEAFFGQGTRLTVV.

The CDR3 DNA is TGCGCCAGCAGCCTATTCCGAAGCGGGGTCACCGGGGAGCTGTTTTTT. This codes for CASSLFRSGVTGELFF. The V and J genes are TRBV4-1 and TRBJ2-2; 7 bases fit TRBD2. CDR1 is MGHRA and CDR2 is YSYEKL in the germline V gene. The CDR3 loop spans 16 amino acids. V shed 4 bases and J 4 bases; nucleotides not matched to a gene: 9.

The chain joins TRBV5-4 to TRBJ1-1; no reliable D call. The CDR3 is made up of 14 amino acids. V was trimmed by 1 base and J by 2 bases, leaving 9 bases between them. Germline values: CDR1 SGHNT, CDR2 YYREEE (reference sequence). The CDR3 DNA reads TGTGCCAGCAGCTTGATAGGAGCTAACACTGAAGCTTTCTTT. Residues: CASSLIGANTEAFF.

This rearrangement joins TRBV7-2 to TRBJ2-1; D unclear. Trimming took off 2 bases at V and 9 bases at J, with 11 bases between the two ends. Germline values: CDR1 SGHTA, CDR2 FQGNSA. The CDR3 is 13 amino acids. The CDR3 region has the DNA TGTGCCAGCAGCTTACTAGGTATCGGTGAGCAGTTCTTC. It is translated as CASSLLGIGEQFF. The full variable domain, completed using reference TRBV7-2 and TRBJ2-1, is GAGVSQSPSNKVTEKGKDVELRCDPISGHTALYWYRQSLGQGLEFLIYFQGNSAPDKSGLPSDRFSAERTGGSVSTLTIQRTQQEDSAVYLCASSLLGIGEQFFGPGTRLTVL.

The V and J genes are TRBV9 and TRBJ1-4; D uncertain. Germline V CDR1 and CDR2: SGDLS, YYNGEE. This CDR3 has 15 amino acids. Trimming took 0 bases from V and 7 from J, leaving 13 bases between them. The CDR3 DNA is TGTGCCAGCAGCGTAGGGCACGTAGGACTTGAAAAACTGTTTTTT. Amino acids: CASSVGHVGLEKLFF.

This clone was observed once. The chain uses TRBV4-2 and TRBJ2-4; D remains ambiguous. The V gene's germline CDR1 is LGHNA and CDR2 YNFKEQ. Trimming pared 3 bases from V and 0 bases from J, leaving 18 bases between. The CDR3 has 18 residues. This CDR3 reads CASSHVILGEIAKNIQYF. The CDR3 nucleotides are TGTGCCAGCAGCCATGTTATTCTAGGTGAAATAGCCAAAAACATTCAGTACTTC.

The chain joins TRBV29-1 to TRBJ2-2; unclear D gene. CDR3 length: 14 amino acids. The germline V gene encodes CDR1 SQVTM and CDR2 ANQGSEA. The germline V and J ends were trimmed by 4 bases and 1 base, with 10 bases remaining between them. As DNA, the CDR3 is TGCAGCGTTGGTATGGCCCAGAACACCGGGGAGCTGTTTTTT. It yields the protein CSVGMAQNTGELFF.

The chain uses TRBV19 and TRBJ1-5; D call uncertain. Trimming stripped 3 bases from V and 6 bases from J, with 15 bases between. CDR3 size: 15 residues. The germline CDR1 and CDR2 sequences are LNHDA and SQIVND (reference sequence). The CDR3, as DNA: TGTGCCAGTAGTATTTTGCAACCCTACAGTCAGCCCCAGCATTTT. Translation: CASSILQPYSQPQHF. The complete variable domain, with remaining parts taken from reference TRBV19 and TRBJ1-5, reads DGGITQSPKYLFRKEGQNVTLSCEQNLNHDAMYWYRQDPGQGLRLIYYSQIVNDFQKGDIAEGYSVSREKKESFPLTVTSAQKNPTAFYLCASSILQPYSQPQHFGDGTRLSIL.

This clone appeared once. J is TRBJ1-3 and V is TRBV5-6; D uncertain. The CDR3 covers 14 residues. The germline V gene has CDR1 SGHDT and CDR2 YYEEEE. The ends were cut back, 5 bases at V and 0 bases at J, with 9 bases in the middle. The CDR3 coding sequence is TGTGCCAGCAGGGGTGCCGGCTCTGGAAACACCATATATTTT. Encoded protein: CASRGAGSGNTIYF.

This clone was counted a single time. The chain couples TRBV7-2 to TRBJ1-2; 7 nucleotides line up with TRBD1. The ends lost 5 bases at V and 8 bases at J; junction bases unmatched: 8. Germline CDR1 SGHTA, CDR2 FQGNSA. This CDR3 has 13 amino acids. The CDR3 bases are TGTGCCAGCAGCATTACAGGGGAGAAAGGCTACACCTTC. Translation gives CASSITGEKGYTF.

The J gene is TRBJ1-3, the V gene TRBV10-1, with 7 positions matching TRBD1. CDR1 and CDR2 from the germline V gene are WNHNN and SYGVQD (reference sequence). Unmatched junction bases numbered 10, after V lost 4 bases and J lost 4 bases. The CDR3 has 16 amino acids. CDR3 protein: CASSGDYRGAGNTIYF. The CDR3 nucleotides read TGCGCCAGCAGTGGAGATTACAGGGGTGCCGGAAACACCATATATTTT.

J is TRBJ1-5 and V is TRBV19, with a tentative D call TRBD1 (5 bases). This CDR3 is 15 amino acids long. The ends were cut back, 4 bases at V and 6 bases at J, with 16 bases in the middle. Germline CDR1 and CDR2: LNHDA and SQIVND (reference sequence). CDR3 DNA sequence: TGTGCCAGTAGTAAACAGGATCCATCGGTTCAGCCCCAGCATTTT. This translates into CASSKQDPSVQPQHF.

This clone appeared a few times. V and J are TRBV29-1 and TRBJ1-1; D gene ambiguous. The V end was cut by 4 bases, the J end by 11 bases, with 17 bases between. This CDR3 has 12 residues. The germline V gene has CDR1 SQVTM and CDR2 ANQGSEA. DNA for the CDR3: TGCAGCGTTGGGACTCCAGAGCCAGATGCTTTCTTT. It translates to CSVGTPEPDAFF.

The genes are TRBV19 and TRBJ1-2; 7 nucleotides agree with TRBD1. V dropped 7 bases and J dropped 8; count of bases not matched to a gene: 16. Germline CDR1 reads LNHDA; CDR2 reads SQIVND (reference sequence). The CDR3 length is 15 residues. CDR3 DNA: TGTGCCAGTACACCGAGACAGGGAATGGTACAGGGCTACACCTTC. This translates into CASTPRQGMVQGYTF.